This record covers a single TCR beta chain. The antigen this receptor binds is unknown. No base quality information exists; no much larger clone differs at one position. This sample was taken from a study of T cell repertoires and HLA-DP antigens (dated by TCRdb to 2016 to 2019). Broadly, across the study: Using HeLa cells transduced to present allogeneic HLA-DP, the study set up an in vitro model of CD4+ T cell alloreactivity. Of the three donors, two were male and one was female, with ages ranging from the 18-to-29 band to the 60-to-69 band. Average DNA input was about 200 ng for sorted CD137+CD4+ samples, compared with 1,200 ng for pre-culture CD4+ samples. One alloantigen differed from self by one peptide-binding groove amino acid, whereas the other differed by ten, modelling structurally similar versus dissimilar alloantigens. Overall study results and their limits: Clones undetected before culture had an average cumulative frequency of approximately 38% against one allele versus 50% to 65% against the other. Naive and memory CD4+ repertoires were not analysed separately. The study was limited by having just a few donors, by relying on a non-physiological HeLa antigen-presenting system, and by using total CD4+ cells as responders. Sorted CD137+ cells showed similar clonality against both alloantigens (approximately 0.4), much higher than the clonality of pre-culture samples (roughly 0.037).

Magnetic bead negative selection was used to isolate untouched CD4+ T cells from Ficoll-separated PBMC, with purity averaging about 98%. Magnetic beads were used to isolate untouched CD4+ T cells from Ficoll-separated PBMC, giving approximately 98% purity with negligible CD8+ contamination. Peripheral blood mononuclear cells came from the buffy coats of a few healthy blood donors. CMV seronegative status was shared by all three donors. The DNeasy Blood & Tissue Kit was used to extract genomic DNA. TCRB sequencing was performed on genomic DNA from sorted CD137+CD4+ cells and pre-culture CD4+ baseline samples from each subject. The immunoSEQ multiplex PCR, with forward primers for 54 TRBV segments and reverse primers for 13 TRBJ segments, was used to amplify TCRB CDR3 regions. Pre-culture CD4+ samples were sequenced at deep resolution, targeting some 200,000 T cell genomes. Sequencing of the amplicons was done on an Illumina HiSeq System, giving 87 bp reads that spanned the CDR3. In the source study's methods: PCR and sequencing errors in the reads were corrected, and alignment to IMGT reference sequences was used to define CDR3 regions. Synthetic template pools were used to estimate the numbers of templates and unique rearrangements. Clonality was computed as 1 minus Pielou's evenness. The Daley-Smith estimator was used to estimate richness. Morisita's index was used to measure repertoire overlap. Clones present in cultured samples but not detected in the pre-culture repertoire of the same donor were defined as low-abundance clones. Drawn from immuneACCESS, this table holds only the in-frame rearrangements with V and J called that TCRdb kept. Clones are partly lost; checked studies trace under half to an unresolved V gene and leave the rest unexplained. The V and J calls and clone size are taken from that table; D and trimming were inferred from the DNA. The sample table records some 110,000 clones; over 90% of these occur just once. The top ten clones comprise around 0.25% of the sample.

This receptor was identified in a woman aged 18-30 years in good health and CMV-seronegative. Sequencing was performed on CD4+ T cells from PBMCs.

The CDR3 in this case is CASGRDLGNEKLFF. At the DNA level, the sequence is TGTGCCAGCGGCCGGGACTTGGGTAATGAAAAACTGTTTTTT. The V and J genes are TRBV9 and TRBJ1-4, and the D gene may be TRBD1, 5 bases matching. Including the terminal cysteine and phenylalanine, the CDR3 comprises 14 residues. Left in the record is the CDR3 DNA by itself, 42 bases read in frame from the first base. V is shortened by 7 bases, J by 4 bases, and the region joining them spans 14 bases. CDR1 SGDLS and CDR2 YYNGEE were looked up in the germline V gene.